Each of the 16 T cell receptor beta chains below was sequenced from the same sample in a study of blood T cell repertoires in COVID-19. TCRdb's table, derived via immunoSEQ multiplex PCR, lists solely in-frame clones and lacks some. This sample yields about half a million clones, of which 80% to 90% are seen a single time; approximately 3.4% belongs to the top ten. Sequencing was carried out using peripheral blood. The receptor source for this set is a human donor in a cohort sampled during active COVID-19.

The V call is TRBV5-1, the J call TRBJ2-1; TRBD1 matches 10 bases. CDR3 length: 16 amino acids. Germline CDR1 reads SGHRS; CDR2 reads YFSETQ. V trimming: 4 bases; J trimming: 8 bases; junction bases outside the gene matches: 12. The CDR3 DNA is TGCGCCAGCAGCGTCTGGGGACAGGGGAGTAAGGATGAGCAGTTCTTC. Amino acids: CASSVWGQGSKDEQFF.

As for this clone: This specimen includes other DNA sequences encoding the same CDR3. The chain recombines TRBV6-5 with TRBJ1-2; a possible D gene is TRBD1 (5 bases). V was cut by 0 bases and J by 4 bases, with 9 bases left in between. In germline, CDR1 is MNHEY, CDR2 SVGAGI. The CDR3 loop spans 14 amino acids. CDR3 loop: CASSYSRQGYGYTF. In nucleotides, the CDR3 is TGTGCCAGCAGTTACTCGCGGCAGGGCTATGGCTACACCTTC.

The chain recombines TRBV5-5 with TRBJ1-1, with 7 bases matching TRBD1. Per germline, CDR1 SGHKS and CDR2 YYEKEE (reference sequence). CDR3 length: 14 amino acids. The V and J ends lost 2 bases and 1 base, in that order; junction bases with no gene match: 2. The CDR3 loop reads CASSFDRENTEAFF. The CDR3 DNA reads TGTGCCAGCAGCTTTGACAGGGAGAACACTGAAGCTTTCTTT.

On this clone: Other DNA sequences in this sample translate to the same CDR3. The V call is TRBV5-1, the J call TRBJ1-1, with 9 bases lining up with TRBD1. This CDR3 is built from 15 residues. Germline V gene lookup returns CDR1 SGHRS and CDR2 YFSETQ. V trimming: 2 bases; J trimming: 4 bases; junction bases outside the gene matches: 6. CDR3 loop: CASSFSGTGSTEAFF. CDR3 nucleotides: TGCGCCAGCAGCTTCTCCGGGACAGGGTCCACTGAAGCTTTCTTT.

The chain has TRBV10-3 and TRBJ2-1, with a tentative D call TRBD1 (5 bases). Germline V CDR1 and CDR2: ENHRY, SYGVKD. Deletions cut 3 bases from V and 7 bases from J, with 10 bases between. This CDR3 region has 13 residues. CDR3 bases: TGTGCCATCAGTGACAGGGAAGAGAATGAGCAGTTCTTC. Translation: CAISDREENEQFF.

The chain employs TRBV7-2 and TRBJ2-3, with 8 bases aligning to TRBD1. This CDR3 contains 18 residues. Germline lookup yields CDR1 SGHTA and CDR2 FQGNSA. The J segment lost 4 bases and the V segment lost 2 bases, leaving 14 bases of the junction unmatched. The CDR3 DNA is TGTGCCAGCAGCTTATATGCCCCTAGGACAGGGATGTCAGATACGCAGTATTTT. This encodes CASSLYAPRTGMSDTQYF.

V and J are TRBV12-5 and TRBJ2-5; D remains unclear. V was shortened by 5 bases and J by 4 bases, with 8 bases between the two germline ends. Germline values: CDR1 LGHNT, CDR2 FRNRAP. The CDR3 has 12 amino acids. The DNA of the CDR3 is TGTGCTAGTGGTCCCTTCGGAGAGACCCAGTACTTC. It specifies CASGPFGETQYF.

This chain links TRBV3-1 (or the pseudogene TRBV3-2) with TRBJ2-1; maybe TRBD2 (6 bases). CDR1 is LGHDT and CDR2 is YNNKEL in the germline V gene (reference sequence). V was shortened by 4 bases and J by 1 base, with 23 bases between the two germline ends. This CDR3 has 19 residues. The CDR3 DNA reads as TGTGCCAGCAGCCTATATGGGGAACTAGCCCGAAGATCCTACAATGAGCAGTTCTTC. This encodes CASSLYGELARRSYNEQFF.

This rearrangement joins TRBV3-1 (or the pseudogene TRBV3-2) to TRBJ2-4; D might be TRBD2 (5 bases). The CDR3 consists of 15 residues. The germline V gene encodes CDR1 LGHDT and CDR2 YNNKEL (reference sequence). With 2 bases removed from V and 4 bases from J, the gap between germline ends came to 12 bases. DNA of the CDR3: TGTGCCAGCAGCCAATACCTAGAGGGAAAAAACATTCAGTACTTC. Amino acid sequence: CASSQYLEGKNIQYF.

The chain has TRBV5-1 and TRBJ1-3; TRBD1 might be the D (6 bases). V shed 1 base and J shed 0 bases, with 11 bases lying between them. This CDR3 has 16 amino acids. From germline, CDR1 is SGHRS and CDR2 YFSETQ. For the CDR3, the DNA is TGCGCCAGCAGCTTGCAGGGGACAACCTCTGGAAACACCATATATTTT. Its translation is CASSLQGTTSGNTIYF.

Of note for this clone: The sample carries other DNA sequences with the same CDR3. The CDR3 coding sequence is TGCAGCGTTGAGGGGCAGGCGAACACTGAAGCTTTCTTT. This sequence encodes CSVEGQANTEAFF. The V call is TRBV29-1, the J call TRBJ1-1, with a tentative D call TRBD1 (5 bases). CDR1 is SQVTM, CDR2 ANQGSEA, per germline. The CDR3 loop spans 13 amino acids. V lost 3 bases to trimming and J lost 1 base, with 9 bases between them.

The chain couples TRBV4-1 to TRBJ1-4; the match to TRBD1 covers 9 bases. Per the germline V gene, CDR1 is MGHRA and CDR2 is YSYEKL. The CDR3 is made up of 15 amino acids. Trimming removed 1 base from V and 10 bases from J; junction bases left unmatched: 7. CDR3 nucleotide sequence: TGCGCCAGCAGCCAAGGGACGGACAGGGGTGGAAAACTGTTTTTT. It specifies CASSQGTDRGGKLFF.

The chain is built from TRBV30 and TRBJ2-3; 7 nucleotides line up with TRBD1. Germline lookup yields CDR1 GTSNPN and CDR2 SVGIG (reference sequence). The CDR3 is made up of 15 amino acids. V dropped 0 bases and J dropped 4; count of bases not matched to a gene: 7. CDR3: CAWSVAGGSADTQYF. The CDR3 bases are TGTGCCTGGAGTGTAGCAGGGGGTAGCGCAGATACGCAGTATTTT.

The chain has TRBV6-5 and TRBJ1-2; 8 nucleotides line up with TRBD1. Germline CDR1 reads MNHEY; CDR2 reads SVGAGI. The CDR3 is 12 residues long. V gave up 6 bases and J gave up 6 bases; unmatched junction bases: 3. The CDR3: CASRQGANGYTF. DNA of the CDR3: TGTGCCAGCAGGCAGGGGGCGAATGGCTACACCTTC.

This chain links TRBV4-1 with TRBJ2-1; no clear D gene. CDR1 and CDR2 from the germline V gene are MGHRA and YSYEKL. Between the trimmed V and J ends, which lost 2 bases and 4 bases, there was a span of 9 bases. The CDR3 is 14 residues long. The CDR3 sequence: CASSQIDLYNEQFF. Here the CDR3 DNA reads TGCGCCAGCAGCCAAATTGACTTGTACAATGAGCAGTTCTTC.

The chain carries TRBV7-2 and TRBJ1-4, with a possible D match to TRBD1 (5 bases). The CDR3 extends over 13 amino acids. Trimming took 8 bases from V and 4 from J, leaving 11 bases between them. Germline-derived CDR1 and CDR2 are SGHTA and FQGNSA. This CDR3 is CASAGRINEKLFF. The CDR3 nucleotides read TGTGCCAGCGCGGGACGGATTAATGAAAAACTGTTTTTT.